The 24 T cell receptor beta chains below were found in one sample sequenced in a study of patients and donors after allogeneic stem cell transplantation. TCRdb re-analysed the RT-PCR reads in MiXCR, keeping a single row per CDR3 protein. The table lists about 410,000 distinct CDR3 sequences, 16% of them singletons. The sequenced material came from blood, either unsorted or a sorted T cell fraction (not recorded which). The receptors stem from a human donor who was either an allogeneic HSCT recipient or a stem cell or donor lymphocyte infusion donor (not recorded which). It is not recorded whose cells these are; they may come from a transplant donor.

This clonotype appeared a few times. The chain recombines TRBV7-9 with TRBJ2-3, with 8 bases fitting TRBD1. V shed 4 bases, J shed 0 bases, and the junction held 6 bases outside the gene matches. Germline V lookup: CDR1 SEHNR, CDR2 FQNEAQ (reference sequence). This CDR3 is built from 16 residues. CDR3 loop: CASSSTDRASTDTQYF. The CDR3 DNA reads TGTGCCAGCAGCTCGACGGACAGGGCTAGCACAGATACGCAGTATTTT. The variable domain in full, completed from reference TRBV7-9 and TRBJ2-3, reads DTGVSQNPRHKITKRGQNVTFRCDPISEHNRLYWYRQTLGQGPEFLTYFQNEAQLEKSRLLSDRFSAERPKGSFSTLEIQRTEQGDSAMYLCASSSTDRASTDTQYFGPGTRLTVL.

V usage is TRBV7-2 and J usage is TRBJ2-2; TRBD2 might be the D (5 bases). V was trimmed by 4 bases and J by 4 bases, leaving 13 bases between them. Germline V CDR1 and CDR2: SGHTA, FQGNSA. The CDR3 spans 15 residues. CDR3 nucleotide sequence: TGTGCCAGCAGCTACCGTCCCGGACTCACCGGGGAGCTGTTTTTT. It translates to CASSYRPGLTGELFF.

This clonotype was found a few times. V usage is TRBV12-3 or TRBV12-4 and J usage is TRBJ2-1, with D unresolved. The CDR3 consists of 13 residues. With 6 bases removed from V and 7 bases from J, the gap between germline ends came to 13 bases. DNA for the CDR3: TGTGCCAGCAGCCAATACAAGGATAATGAGCAGTTCTTC. Protein: CASSQYKDNEQFF.

V usage is TRBV7-9 and J usage is TRBJ2-6; 7 nucleotides agree with TRBD1. CDR1 is SEHNR, CDR2 FQNEAQ, per germline (reference sequence). The CDR3 has 15 amino acids. V trimming: 4 bases; J trimming: 2 bases; junction bases outside the gene matches: 2. The CDR3 DNA sequence: TGTGCCAGCAGCTACGACAGGGCTGGGGCCAACGTCCTGACTTTC. It is translated as CASSYDRAGANVLTF.

The rearrangement links TRBV4-1 to TRBJ1-1; weak D call: TRBD1 (5 bases). V was cut by 2 bases and J by 4 bases, with 14 bases left in between. Germline-derived CDR1 and CDR2 are MGHRA and YSYEKL. The CDR3 runs to 15 residues. The CDR3 nucleotides read TGCGCCAGCAGCCAACCGCTAGGGACGGGCACTGAAGCTTTCTTT. It yields the protein CASSQPLGTGTEAFF.

This chain links TRBV20-1 with TRBJ2-1; 7 nucleotides match TRBD1. Per germline, CDR1 DFQATT and CDR2 SNEGSKA (reference sequence). Trimming took 4 bases from V and 9 from J; bases not matched to a gene: 3. This CDR3 contains 11 residues. CDR3 nucleotides: TGCAGTGCTAACACAGGGGCTGAGCAGTTCTTC. This translates into CSANTGAEQFF.

V is TRBV3-1 and J is TRBJ1-2; possible D gene TRBD1, 6 bases. Trimming shortened V by 3 bases and J by 5 bases, and 22 bases separated the two germline ends. The CDR3 runs 17 residues. CDR1 and CDR2 from the germline V gene are LGHDT and YNNKEL (reference sequence). The CDR3 nucleotides read TGTGCCAGCAGCCATTGGGAGCGGACAGTCCTAGTGTATGGCTACACCTTC. Translation gives CASSHWERTVLVYGYTF.

The chain has TRBV6-5 and TRBJ2-7; the match to TRBD2 covers 12 bases. Germline V gene sequence: CDR1 MNHEY, CDR2 SVGAGI. V lost 4 bases to trimming and J lost 3 bases; unmatched junction nucleotides: 13. The CDR3 is made up of 18 amino acids. The CDR3 coding sequence is TGTGCCAGCAGTTCCCGCCCGGGACTAGCGGGCCCCTTCTACGAGCAGTACTTC. Its translation: CASSSRPGLAGPFYEQYF.

This clonotype was seen only a few times. The chain employs TRBV29-1 and TRBJ2-3, with TRBD2 matching over 12 bases. V lost 7 bases to trimming and J lost 2 bases; unmatched junction nucleotides: 7. The CDR3 length is 15 residues. CDR1 and CDR2 (germline): SQVTM, ANQGSEA. The CDR3 bases are TGCAGCGCCCGACTAGCGGGGGTGCCCACAGATACGCAGTATTTT. This encodes CSARLAGVPTDTQYF.

The chain couples TRBV12-3 or TRBV12-4 to TRBJ2-3; D may be TRBD1 or TRBD2 (6 bases each). CDR3 size: 15 residues. V was cut by 4 bases and J by 3 bases, with 14 bases left in between. In DNA form, the CDR3 reads TGTGCCAGCAGTTCACAGGGACTTAGAACAGATACGCAGTATTTT. It translates to CASSSQGLRTDTQYF.

In this sample, this clonotype turned up a few times. This chain uses TRBV6-5 with TRBJ2-7; D gene unclear. Germline V gene lookup returns CDR1 MNHEY and CDR2 SVGAGI. The length of the CDR3 is 12 residues. Trimming took off 6 bases at V and 2 bases at J, with 8 bases between the two ends. For the CDR3, the DNA is TGTGCCAGCAGGGCCCTTACCTACGAGCAGTACTTC. Protein: CASRALTYEQYF.

A few counts support this clonotype. The J gene is TRBJ2-2, the V gene TRBV6-1; tentatively, D is TRBD1 (5 bases). CDR1 and CDR2 from the germline V gene are MNHNS and SASEGT. V gave up 5 bases and J gave up 6 bases, with 16 bases separating them. The CDR3 covers 15 residues. CDR3 protein: CASSHRTTGSGELFF. The CDR3 region has the DNA TGTGCCAGCAGTCACCGAACTACAGGTTCCGGGGAGCTGTTTTTT.

This clonotype turned up a few times. CDR3 amino acids: CSAPDVYNEQFF. The CDR3 DNA follows: TGCAGTGCTCCGGACGTCTACAATGAGCAGTTCTTC. The V gene is TRBV20-1, the J gene TRBJ2-1; D gene ambiguous. The CDR3 loop spans 12 amino acids. CDR1 is DFQATT, CDR2 SNEGSKA, per germline (reference sequence). The V end lost 5 bases, the J end lost 3 bases, and 8 bases lay between the germline ends.

This clonotype was recorded many times. The chain couples TRBV24-1 to TRBJ2-7, with D perhaps assigned TRBD1 or TRBD2 (5 bases each). CDR1 is KGHDR, CDR2 SFDVKD, per germline. The CDR3 has 14 residues. Trimming shortened V by 2 bases and J by 4 bases, and 11 bases separated the two germline ends. CDR3: CATSDWDGLYEQYF. The DNA of the CDR3 is TGTGCCACCAGTGATTGGGACGGACTTTACGAGCAGTACTTC.

This clonotype has more than one count but fewer than ten. This chain joins TRBV20-1 and TRBJ1-1; D is undetermined. Trimming stripped 6 bases from V and 1 base from J, with 12 bases between. Germline V gene sequence: CDR1 DFQATT, CDR2 SNEGSKA (reference sequence). This CDR3 is built from 13 residues. The CDR3 coding sequence is TGCAGTGCCCCCCGAGGAACGAACACTGAAGCTTTCTTT. Amino acid sequence: CSAPRGTNTEAFF.

Ten or more counts support this clonotype. This chain links TRBV12-3 or TRBV12-4 with TRBJ1-1; D gene uncertain. Trimming stripped 3 bases from V and 4 bases from J, with 12 bases between. The CDR3 has 14 amino acids. CDR3 bases: TGTGCCAGCAGTTTGAGTGGGAGGAGCACTGAAGCTTTCTTT. It translates to CASSLSGRSTEAFF.

This clonotype was detected ten times or more. The chain uses TRBV12-3 or TRBV12-4 and TRBJ1-1, with D possibly being TRBD1 (6 bases). The CDR3 extends over 13 amino acids. Deletions cut 5 bases from V and 8 bases from J, with 15 bases between. CDR3: CASSTGSSQEAFF. The CDR3 nucleotides read TGTGCCAGCAGTACAGGGTCCAGTCAAGAAGCTTTCTTT.

The J gene is TRBJ1-2, the V gene TRBV20-1, with 7 bases aligning to TRBD1. The CDR3 consists of 13 residues. Trimming at V came to 6 bases and at J to 4 bases, leaving 8 bases not matched to a gene. Germline assignment: CDR1 DFQATT and CDR2 SNEGSKA (reference sequence). CDR3 DNA sequence: TGCAGTGCAAGACAGGGCAATCGCTATGGCTACACCTTC. As protein: CSARQGNRYGYTF.

The chain employs TRBV18 and TRBJ2-2; tentatively, D is TRBD1 (5 bases). The CDR3 length is 16 residues. The germline V gene encodes CDR1 KGHSH and CDR2 LQKENI. V lost 0 bases and J 4 bases, leaving 12 bases between the germline ends. The CDR3 region has the DNA TGTGCCAGCTCACCACCTCGCCAGGGCGGCACCGGGGAGCTGTTTTTT. Encoded protein: CASSPPRQGGTGELFF.

This clonotype was found a few times. The chain carries TRBV13 and TRBJ2-2; D is unclear. Germline V lookup: CDR1 PRHDT, CDR2 FYEKMQ (reference sequence). The V gene lost 5 bases and the J gene lost 2 bases, with 6 bases spanning the gap. The CDR3 sequence is 13 residues long. The CDR3 DNA reads TGTGCCAGCAGCCCTGATAACACCGGGGAGCTGTTTTTT. It translates to CASSPDNTGELFF.

The chain combines TRBV4-1 with TRBJ1-3; unclear D gene. V dropped 6 bases and J dropped 6 bases, with 18 bases sitting between them. CDR3 length equals 15 residues. The germline V gene encodes CDR1 MGHRA and CDR2 YSYEKL. CDR3 sequence reads: CASRLTEDSENTIYF. CDR3 sequence (DNA): TGCGCCAGCAGACTTACCGAGGACTCGGAAAACACCATATATTTT.

This chain joins TRBV7-9 and TRBJ2-5, with D possibly matching TRBD1 (6 bases). The CDR3 is made up of 13 amino acids. V lost 4 bases to trimming and J lost 5 bases, with 11 bases between them. CDR1 is SEHNR and CDR2 is FQNEAQ in the germline V gene (reference sequence). The CDR3 loop is CASSSGTTETQYF. The CDR3 nucleotides are TGTGCCAGCAGCTCCGGGACAACGGAGACCCAGTACTTC.

The V gene is TRBV28, the J gene TRBJ2-7, with a weak D call TRBD2 (6 bases). CDR1 is MDHEN, CDR2 SYDVKM, per germline. Trimming left V 3 bases short and J 11 bases short, with 26 bases between. This CDR3 spans 16 amino acids. The CDR3, as DNA: TGTGCCAGCAGTTTGGGAGGAAGTAAATTACTAGCACCCGAGTACTTC. The encoded protein is CASSLGGSKLLAPEYF.

The J gene is TRBJ2-1, the V gene TRBV12-3 or TRBV12-4; D may be TRBD1 (6 bases). This CDR3 is 14 amino acids long. Deletions cut 7 bases from V and 1 base from J, with 11 bases between. The CDR3 DNA reads as TGTGCCAGCACCCTGGGACATTCCTACAATGAGCAGTTCTTC. Protein product: CASTLGHSYNEQFF.